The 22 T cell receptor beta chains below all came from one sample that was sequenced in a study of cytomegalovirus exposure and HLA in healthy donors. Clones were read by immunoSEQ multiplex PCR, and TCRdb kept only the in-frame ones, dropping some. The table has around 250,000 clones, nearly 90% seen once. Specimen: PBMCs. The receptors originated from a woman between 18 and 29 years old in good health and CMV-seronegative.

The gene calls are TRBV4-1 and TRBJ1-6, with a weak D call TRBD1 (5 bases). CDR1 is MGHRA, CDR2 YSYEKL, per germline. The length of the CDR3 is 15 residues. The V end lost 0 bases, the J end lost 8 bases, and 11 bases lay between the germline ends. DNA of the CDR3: TGCGCCAGCAGCCAAGATCAGGGTCCCGATTCACCCCTCCACTTT. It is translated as CASSQDQGPDSPLHF.

The CDR3 DNA reads as TGTGCCAGCAGCTTAAGCGGGAGAGCGAACACCGGGGAGCTGTTTTTT. Amino acids: CASSLSGRANTGELFF. The genes are TRBV11-3 and TRBJ2-2; 8 bases are a match to TRBD2. The V gene end was trimmed by 2 bases and the J gene end by 0 bases; junction bases not matched to a gene: 2. CDR3 length: 16 amino acids. The germline gives CDR1 SGHNT, CDR2 YENEEA.

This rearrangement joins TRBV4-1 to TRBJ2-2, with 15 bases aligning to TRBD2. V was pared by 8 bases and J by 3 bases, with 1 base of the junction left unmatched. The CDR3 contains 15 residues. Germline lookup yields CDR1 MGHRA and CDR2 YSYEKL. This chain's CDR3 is CASRTSGGDTGELFF. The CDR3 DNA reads TGCGCCAGCCGGACTAGCGGGGGGGACACCGGGGAGCTGTTTTTT.

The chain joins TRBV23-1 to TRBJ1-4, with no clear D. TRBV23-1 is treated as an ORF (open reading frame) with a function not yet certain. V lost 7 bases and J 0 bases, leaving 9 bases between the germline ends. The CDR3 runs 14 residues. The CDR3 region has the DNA TGCGCCAGCATCTTGACACCAACTAATGAAAAACTGTTTTTT. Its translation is CASILTPTNEKLFF.

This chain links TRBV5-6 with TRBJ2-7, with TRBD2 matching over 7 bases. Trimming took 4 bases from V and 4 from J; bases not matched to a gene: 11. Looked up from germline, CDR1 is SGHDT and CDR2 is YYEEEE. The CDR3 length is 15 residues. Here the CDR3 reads CASSRQRGLLYEQYF. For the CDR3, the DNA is TGTGCCAGCAGCCGACAGCGGGGTCTTTTGTACGAGCAGTACTTC. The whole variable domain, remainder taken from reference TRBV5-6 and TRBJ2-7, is DAGVTQSPTHLIKTRGQQVTLRCSPKSGHDTVSWYQQALGQGPQFIFQYYEEEERQRGNFPDRFSGHQFPNYSSELNVNALLLGDSALYLCASSRQRGLLYEQYFGPGTRLTVT.

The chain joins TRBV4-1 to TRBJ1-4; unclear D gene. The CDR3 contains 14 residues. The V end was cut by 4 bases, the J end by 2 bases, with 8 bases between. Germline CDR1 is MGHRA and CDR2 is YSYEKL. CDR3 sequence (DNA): TGCGCCAGCAGCCTCGGGAGGACTAATGAAAAACTGTTTTTT. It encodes CASSLGRTNEKLFF.

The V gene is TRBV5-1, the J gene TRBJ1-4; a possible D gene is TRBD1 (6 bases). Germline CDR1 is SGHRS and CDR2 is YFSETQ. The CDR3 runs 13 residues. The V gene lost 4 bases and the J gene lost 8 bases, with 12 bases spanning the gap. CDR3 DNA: TGCGCCAGCAGCAGGGGACAAAGGGAAAAACTGTTTTTT. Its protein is CASSRGQREKLFF.

CDR3: CASRGHRVRGYTF. The CDR3 region has the DNA TGTGCCAGTAGGGGTCACAGGGTACGTGGCTACACCTTC. This rearrangement joins TRBV19 to TRBJ1-2; a possible D gene is TRBD1 (6 bases). The V end lost 6 bases, the J end lost 7 bases, and 15 bases lay between the germline ends. The germline V gene has CDR1 LNHDA and CDR2 SQIVND (reference sequence). The CDR3 contains 13 residues.

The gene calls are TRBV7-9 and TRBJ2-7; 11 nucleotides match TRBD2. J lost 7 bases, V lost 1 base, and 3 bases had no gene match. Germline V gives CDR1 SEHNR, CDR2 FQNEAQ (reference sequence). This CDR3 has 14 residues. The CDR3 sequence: CASSLEASGGEQYV. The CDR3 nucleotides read TGTGCCAGCAGCTTAGAGGCTAGCGGGGGGGAGCAGTACGTC.

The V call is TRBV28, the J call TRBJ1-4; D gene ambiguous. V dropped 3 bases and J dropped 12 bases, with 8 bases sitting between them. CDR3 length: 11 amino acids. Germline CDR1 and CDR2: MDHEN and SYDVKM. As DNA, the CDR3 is TGTGCCAGCAGTTTTCTGAGGGAACTGTTTTTT. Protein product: CASSFLRELFF.

CDR3 DNA: TGTGCCAGTAGTATACGGGAGAATTCACCCCTCCACTTT. Protein: CASSIRENSPLHF. The rearrangement uses TRBV19 and TRBJ1-6, with unresolved D. Per the germline V gene, CDR1 is LNHDA and CDR2 is SQIVND (reference sequence). V dropped 2 bases and J dropped 7 bases, with 6 bases sitting between them. This CDR3 region has 13 residues.

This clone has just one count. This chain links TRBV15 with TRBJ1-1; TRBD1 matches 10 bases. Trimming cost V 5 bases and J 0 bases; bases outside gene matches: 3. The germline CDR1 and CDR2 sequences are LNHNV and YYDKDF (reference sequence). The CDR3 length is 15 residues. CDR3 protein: CATSGDRGMNTEAFF. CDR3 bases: TGTGCCACCAGCGGGGACAGGGGAATGAACACTGAAGCTTTCTTT.

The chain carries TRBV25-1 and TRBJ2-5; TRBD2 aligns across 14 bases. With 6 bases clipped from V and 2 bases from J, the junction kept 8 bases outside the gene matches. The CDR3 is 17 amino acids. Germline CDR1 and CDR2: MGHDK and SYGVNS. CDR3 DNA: TGTGCCAGCAGCGAGGGACTAGCGGGAGCCGCACAAGAGACCCAGTACTTC. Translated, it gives CASSEGLAGAAQETQYF.

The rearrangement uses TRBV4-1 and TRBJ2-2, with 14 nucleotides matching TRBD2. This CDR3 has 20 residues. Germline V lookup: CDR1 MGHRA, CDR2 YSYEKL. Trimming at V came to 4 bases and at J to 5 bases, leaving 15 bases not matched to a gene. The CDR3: CASSRQQGTSGGPGTGELFF. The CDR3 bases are TGCGCCAGCAGCCGTCAACAGGGGACTAGCGGGGGCCCTGGTACCGGGGAGCTGTTTTTT.

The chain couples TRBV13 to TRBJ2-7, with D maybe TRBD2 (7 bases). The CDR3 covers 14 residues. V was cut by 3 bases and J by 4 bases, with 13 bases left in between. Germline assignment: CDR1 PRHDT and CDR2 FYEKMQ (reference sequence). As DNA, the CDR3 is TGTGCCAGCAGCTTTGTAGGGGGGGCATACGAGCAGTACTTC. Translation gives CASSFVGGAYEQYF. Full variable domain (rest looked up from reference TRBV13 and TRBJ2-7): AAGVIQSPRHLIKEKRETATLKCYPIPRHDTVYWYQQGPGQDPQFLISFYEKMQSDKGSIPDRFSAQQFSDYHSELNMSSLELGDSALYFCASSFVGGAYEQYFGPGTRLTVT.

The CDR3 here is CASSLGTGLDTQYF. DNA for the CDR3: TGCGCCAGCAGCTTGGGAACAGGGCTAGATACGCAGTATTTT. This chain connects TRBV5-1 to TRBJ2-3; a possible D gene is TRBD1 (6 bases). Germline assignment: CDR1 SGHRS and CDR2 YFSETQ. This CDR3 contains 14 residues. Trimming shortened V by 0 bases and J by 5 bases, and 10 bases separated the two germline ends.

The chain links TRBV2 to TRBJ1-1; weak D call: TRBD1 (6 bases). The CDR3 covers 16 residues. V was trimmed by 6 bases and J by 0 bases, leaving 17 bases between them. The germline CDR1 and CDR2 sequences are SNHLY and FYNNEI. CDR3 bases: TGTGCCAGCAGAATCAACCGGGACACAATGAACACTGAAGCTTTCTTT. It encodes CASRINRDTMNTEAFF.

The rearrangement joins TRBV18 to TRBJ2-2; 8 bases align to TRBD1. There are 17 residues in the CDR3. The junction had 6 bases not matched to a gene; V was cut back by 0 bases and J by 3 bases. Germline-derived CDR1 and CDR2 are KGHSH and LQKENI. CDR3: CASSPPQGASHTGELFF. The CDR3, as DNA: TGTGCCAGCTCACCACCGCAGGGGGCTTCTCACACCGGGGAGCTGTTTTTT.

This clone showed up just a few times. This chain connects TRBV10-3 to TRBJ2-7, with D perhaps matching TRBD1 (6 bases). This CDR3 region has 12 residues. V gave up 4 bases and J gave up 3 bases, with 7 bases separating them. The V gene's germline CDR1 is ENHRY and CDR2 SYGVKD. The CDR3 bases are TGTGCCATCAGTGCACAGGGCTACGAGCAGTACGTC. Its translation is CAISAQGYEQYV.

DNA of the CDR3: TGTGCCAGCAAATTGGACAGGCGCTTCTACAATGAGCAGTTCTTC. Translated: CASKLDRRFYNEQFF. The chain carries TRBV28 and TRBJ2-1; 7 bases align to TRBD1. CDR3 size: 15 residues. Trimming cost V 7 bases and J 3 bases; bases outside gene matches: 9. Germline V gene lookup returns CDR1 MDHEN and CDR2 SYDVKM.

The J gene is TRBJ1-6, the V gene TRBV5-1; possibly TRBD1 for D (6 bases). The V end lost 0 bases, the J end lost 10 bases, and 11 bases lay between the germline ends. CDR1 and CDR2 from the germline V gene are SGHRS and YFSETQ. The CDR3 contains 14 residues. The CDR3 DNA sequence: TGCGCCAGCAGCTTGGCCGGCAGGGGATCACCCCTCCACTTT. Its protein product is CASSLAGRGSPLHF.

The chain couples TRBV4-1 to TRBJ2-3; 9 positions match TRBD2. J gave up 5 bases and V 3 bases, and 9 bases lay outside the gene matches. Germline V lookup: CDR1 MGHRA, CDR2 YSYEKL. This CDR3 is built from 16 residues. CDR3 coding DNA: TGCGCCAGCAGCCAGTCTTGGCGGGGGGGTTTAGATACGCAGTATTTT. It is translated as CASSQSWRGGLDTQYF.